This T cell receptor (beta chain) emerged from a study of blood T cell repertoires in COVID-19. Study at large: Specimens from acute and convalescent COVID-19 originated in the United States, Italy and Spain.

Only in-frame clones appear in the TCRdb table, and some are missing; sequencing was by immunoSEQ multiplex PCR. The profile covers 150,000 or so clones, with more than 75% appearing a single time and approximately 16% taken by the ten largest. V was cut by 0 bases and J by 4 bases, with 10 bases left in between. The CDR3 covers 15 residues. Germline-derived CDR1 and CDR2 are LNHNV and YYDKDF (reference sequence). The sample comprised peripheral blood. The clonotype was recovered from a human donor with acute or convalescent COVID-19. The donor label of this sample is uncertain. The rearrangement uses TRBV15 and TRBJ1-5, with D tentatively TRBD1 (6 bases). The CDR3 DNA follows: TGTGCCACCAGCAGAGATTACAGGGAAAATCAGCCCCAGCATTTT. This translates into CATSRDYRENQPQHF.